This T cell receptor beta chain was documented in a study of blood T cell repertoires in COVID-19. Study processing details: Amplification of reference gene primers provided the estimated nucleated cell counts. The data were produced by immunoSEQ multiplex PCR, yet TCRdb's version contains in-frame clones alone and is incomplete. The V and J calls and clone size come from that table; D and trimming were worked out from the DNA. The table includes about 120,000 clones, 65% to 90% detected once. Losses at the gene ends were 2 bases for V and 4 bases for J; bases not matched to a gene: 7. Looked up from germline, CDR1 is SGHAT and CDR2 is FQNNGV. The CDR3 contains 15 residues.

The chain joins TRBV11-2 to TRBJ1-1, with 7 positions matching TRBD1. Sequenced sample: peripheral blood. The TCR was taken from a man at least 80 years old with active or convalescent COVID-19. The DNA for the CDR3 is TGTGCCAGCAGCTTAATGGTCCCAGGGGGCACTGAAGCTTTCTTT. Translation gives CASSLMVPGGTEAFF.